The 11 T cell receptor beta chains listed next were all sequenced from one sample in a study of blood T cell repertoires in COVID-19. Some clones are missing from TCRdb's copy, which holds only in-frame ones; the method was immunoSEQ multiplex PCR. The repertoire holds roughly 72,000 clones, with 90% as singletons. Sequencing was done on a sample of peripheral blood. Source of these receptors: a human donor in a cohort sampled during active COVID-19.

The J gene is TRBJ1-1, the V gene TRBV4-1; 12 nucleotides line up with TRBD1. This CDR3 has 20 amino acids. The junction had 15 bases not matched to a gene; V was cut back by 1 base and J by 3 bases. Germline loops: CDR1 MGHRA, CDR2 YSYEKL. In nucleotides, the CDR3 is TGCGCCAGCAGCCAAGGGGGGTACCCACGGGACAGGGGGCTGGACACTGAAGCTTTCTTT. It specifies CASSQGGYPRDRGLDTEAFF.

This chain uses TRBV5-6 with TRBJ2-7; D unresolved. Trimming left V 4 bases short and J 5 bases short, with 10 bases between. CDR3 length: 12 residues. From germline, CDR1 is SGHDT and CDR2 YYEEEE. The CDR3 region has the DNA TGTGCCAGCAGCCGCGAATCCAACGAGCAGTACTTC. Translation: CASSRESNEQYF.

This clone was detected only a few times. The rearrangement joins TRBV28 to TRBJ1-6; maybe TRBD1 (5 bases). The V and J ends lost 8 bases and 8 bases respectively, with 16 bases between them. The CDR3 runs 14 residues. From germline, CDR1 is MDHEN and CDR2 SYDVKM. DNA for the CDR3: TGTGCCAGCTTTGGGTGGGGGGTGGATTCACCCCTCCACTTT. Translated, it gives CASFGWGVDSPLHF.

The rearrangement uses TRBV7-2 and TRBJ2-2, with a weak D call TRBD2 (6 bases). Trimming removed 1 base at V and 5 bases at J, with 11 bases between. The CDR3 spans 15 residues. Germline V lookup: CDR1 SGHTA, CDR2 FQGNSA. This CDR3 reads CASSLGGVVTGELFF. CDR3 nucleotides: TGTGCCAGCAGCTTAGGCGGGGTCGTAACCGGGGAGCTGTTTTTT.

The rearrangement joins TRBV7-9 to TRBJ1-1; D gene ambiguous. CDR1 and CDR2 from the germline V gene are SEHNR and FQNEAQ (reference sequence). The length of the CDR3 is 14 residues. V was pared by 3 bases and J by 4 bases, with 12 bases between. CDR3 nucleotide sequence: TGTGCCAGCAGCTTTTCCCAGGTTGGCACTGAAGCTTTCTTT. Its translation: CASSFSQVGTEAFF.

The CDR3 is CASSHGQGTYEQYF. The CDR3 DNA follows: TGTGCCAGCAGCCACGGACAGGGAACCTACGAGCAGTACTTC. This sequence joins TRBV3-1 (or the pseudogene TRBV3-2) and TRBJ2-7; 8 positions agree with TRBD1. Trimming removed 3 bases from V and 2 bases from J; junction bases left unmatched: 3. CDR3 size: 14 residues. Germline loops: CDR1 LGHDT, CDR2 YNNKEL (reference sequence).

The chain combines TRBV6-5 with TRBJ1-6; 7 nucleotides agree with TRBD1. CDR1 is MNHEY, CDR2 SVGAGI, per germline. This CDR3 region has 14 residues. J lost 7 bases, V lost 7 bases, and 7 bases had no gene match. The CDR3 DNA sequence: TGTGCCAGCAACATCGAGGGGGCGAATTCACCCCTCCACTTT. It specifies CASNIEGANSPLHF.

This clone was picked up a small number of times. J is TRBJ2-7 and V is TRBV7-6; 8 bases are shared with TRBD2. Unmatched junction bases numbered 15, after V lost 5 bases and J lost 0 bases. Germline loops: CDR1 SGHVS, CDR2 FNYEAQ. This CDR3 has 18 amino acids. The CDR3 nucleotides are TGTGCCAGCAGCCCCGACGCCGCGGGGGGACTTACCTCCTACGAGCAGTACTTC. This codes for CASSPDAAGGLTSYEQYF.

The CDR3 sequence: CAWSSGGTEAFF. The CDR3 DNA follows: TGTGCCTGGAGTTCCGGGGGTACTGAAGCTTTCTTT. J is TRBJ1-1 and V is TRBV30; possible D gene TRBD1, 5 bases. Trimming took off 2 bases at V and 5 bases at J, with 9 bases between the two ends. From germline, CDR1 is GTSNPN and CDR2 SVGIG (reference sequence). The CDR3 sequence is 12 residues long.

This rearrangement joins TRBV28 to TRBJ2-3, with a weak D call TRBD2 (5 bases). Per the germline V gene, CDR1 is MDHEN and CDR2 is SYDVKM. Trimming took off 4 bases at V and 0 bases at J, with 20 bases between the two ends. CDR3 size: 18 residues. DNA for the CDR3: TGTGCCAGCAGTTCCTCCCTGCTGCGCGGGTCTAGCACAGATACGCAGTATTTT. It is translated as CASSSSLLRGSSTDTQYF. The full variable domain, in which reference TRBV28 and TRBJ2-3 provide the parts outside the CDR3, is DVKVTQSSRYLVKRTGEKVFLECVQDMDHENMFWYRQDPGLGLRLIYFSYDVKMKEKGDIPEGYSVSREKKERFSLILESASTNQTSMYLCASSSSLLRGSSTDTQYFGPGTRLTVL.

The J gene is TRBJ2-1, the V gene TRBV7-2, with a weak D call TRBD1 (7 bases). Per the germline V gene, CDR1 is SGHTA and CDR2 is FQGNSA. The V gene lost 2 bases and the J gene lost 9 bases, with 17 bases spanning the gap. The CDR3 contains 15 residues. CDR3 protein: CASSLSPGRGAEQFF. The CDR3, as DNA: TGTGCCAGCAGCTTATCCCCCGGCAGGGGGGCTGAGCAGTTCTTC.